Following are 4 T cell receptor beta chains from one sample sequenced in a study of blood T cell repertoires in COVID-19 (dated by TCRdb to the early 2020s). The protocol used for the library was the immunoSEQ multiplex PCR assay. This is the immuneACCESS table as TCRdb keeps it, with only in-frame sequences that have V and J called. A part of the clones is gone; compared with another copy, unresolved V genes explain less than half, and the rest is unexplained. The sample data list 100,000 or so clones, and roughly four fifths of these were observed just once. The ten top clones hold about 10% of the sample. The material sequenced was peripheral blood. The receptor source for this set is a human donor in a cohort sampled during active COVID-19.

Only one count was recorded for this clone. The chain joins TRBV15 to TRBJ2-1; 11 positions match TRBD2. CDR3 length: 15 amino acids. Germline loops: CDR1 LNHNV, CDR2 YYDKDF (reference sequence). Trimming removed 5 bases from V and 3 bases from J; junction bases left unmatched: 3. CDR3 amino acids: CATSGGLAGYNEQFF. CDR3 nucleotide sequence: TGTGCCACCAGCGGCGGACTAGCGGGCTACAATGAGCAGTTCTTC.

V is TRBV7-3 and J is TRBJ1-2, with TRBD1 matching 8 bases. This CDR3 is 13 amino acids long. Germline CDR1 reads SGHTA; CDR2 reads FQGTGA. Trimming at V came to 5 bases and at J to 6 bases, leaving 5 bases not matched to a gene. CDR3 region: CASSPRQGHGYTF. Here the CDR3 DNA reads TGTGCCAGCAGCCCGCGACAGGGGCATGGCTACACCTTC.

This sequence joins TRBV4-1 and TRBJ2-7; TRBD2 matches at 10 bases. Trimming cost V 0 bases and J 1 base; bases outside gene matches: 15. Per germline, CDR1 MGHRA and CDR2 YSYEKL. The CDR3 is 20 residues long. CDR3 sequence reads: CASSQDGAAGGPFISYEQYF. The CDR3 nucleotides are TGCGCCAGCAGCCAAGATGGGGCAGCGGGGGGGCCCTTTATATCCTACGAGCAGTACTTC.

The chain is built from TRBV12-3 or TRBV12-4 and TRBJ1-5; 9 bases fit TRBD1. The V segment lost 8 bases and the J segment 4 bases; nucleotides outside the gene matches: 3. This CDR3 is built from 13 residues. The CDR3 DNA reads as TGTGCCAGCGGGACAGGGAGTAATCAGCCCCAGCATTTT. This codes for CASGTGSNQPQHF.